The 21 T cell receptor beta chains below come from one sample, sequenced in a study of cytomegalovirus exposure and HLA in healthy donors. PCR employed 60 Vbeta and 13 Jbeta primers. The repertoire was sequenced with immunoSEQ multiplex PCR; TCRdb's copy has only in-frame clones and lacks some. This table holds some 120,000 clones, 74% found once. The sequenced sample consisted of PBMCs. The receptors were sampled from a man between 25 and 39 years old in good health and CMV-seropositive.

The V and J genes are TRBV10-2 and TRBJ2-3, with 7 nucleotides matching TRBD2. The J segment lost 3 bases and the V segment lost 8 bases, leaving 5 bases of the junction unmatched. The CDR3 loop spans 13 amino acids. CDR1 is WSHSY, CDR2 SAAADI, per germline. CDR3 sequence reads: CASCGEGTDTQYF. The CDR3 DNA reads as TGCGCCAGCTGCGGGGAGGGGACAGATACGCAGTATTTT.

The chain has TRBV7-2 and TRBJ2-3, with D possibly matching TRBD1 (6 bases). V was pared by 6 bases and J by 4 bases, with 14 bases between. The CDR3 loop spans 14 amino acids. Germline CDR1 and CDR2: SGHTA and FQGNSA. The CDR3 DNA reads as TGTGCCAGCAGGGAAGGGGGAAGCGCAGATACGCAGTATTTT. Amino acid sequence: CASREGGSADTQYF.

This rearrangement joins TRBV5-5 to TRBJ2-6; the D is unclear. Germline CDR1 reads SGHKS; CDR2 reads YYEKEE (reference sequence). Deletions cut 1 base from V and 0 bases from J, with 8 bases between. The length of the CDR3 is 16 residues. The CDR3 DNA reads TGTGCCAGCAGCTTGACAGTCCCCTCTGGGGCCAACGTCCTGACTTTC. Residues: CASSLTVPSGANVLTF.

This chain uses TRBV28 with TRBJ1-2, with D maybe TRBD1 (6 bases). The CDR3 spans 13 residues. V shed 3 bases and J shed 8 bases, with 13 bases lying between them. Germline lookup yields CDR1 MDHEN and CDR2 SYDVKM. The CDR3 region is CASSLGTLGGYTF. Written as DNA, the CDR3 is TGTGCCAGCAGTTTGGGGACACTTGGAGGCTACACCTTC.

J is TRBJ1-3 and V is TRBV9, with 12 bases fitting TRBD1. The ends lost 3 bases at V and 1 base at J; junction bases unmatched: 11. Germline-derived CDR1 and CDR2 are SGDLS and YYNGEE. The CDR3 contains 19 residues. CDR3 protein: CASSDRDRGLRRSGNTIYF. The CDR3 nucleotides read TGTGCCAGCAGCGACCGGGACAGGGGGCTTCGTCGGTCTGGAAACACCATATATTTT.

V usage is TRBV30 and J usage is TRBJ1-1; unclear D gene. Trimming removed 0 bases at V and 5 bases at J, with 10 bases between. This CDR3 region has 13 residues. CDR1 and CDR2 from the germline V gene are GTSNPN and SVGIG (reference sequence). For the CDR3, the DNA is TGTGCCTGGAGTGTAGTTCGGCGGACTGAAGCTTTCTTT. It yields the protein CAWSVVRRTEAFF.

This chain uses TRBV4-3 with TRBJ1-1, with a weak D call TRBD1 (5 bases). The germline gives CDR1 LGHNA, CDR2 YSLEER. This CDR3 contains 15 residues. Trimming removed 3 bases at V and 6 bases at J, with 17 bases between. The chain's CDR3 is CASSQGRIDRSEAFF. DNA of the CDR3: TGCGCCAGCAGCCAGGGGCGAATTGACAGATCTGAAGCTTTCTTT.

Remarks on this clone: The same CDR3 also results from other DNA sequences found in this sample. The chain joins TRBV5-1 to TRBJ1-6, with 8 bases lining up with TRBD1. V lost 5 bases, J lost 7 bases, and 5 bases stayed unmatched. Germline loops: CDR1 SGHRS, CDR2 YFSETQ. The CDR3 is 14 residues long. The CDR3 region has the DNA TGCGCCAGCAGTTGGGACAGGCAGAATTCACCCCTCCACTTT. This encodes CASSWDRQNSPLHF.

This chain links TRBV2 with TRBJ1-2, with 8 bases matching TRBD1. The germline V gene encodes CDR1 SNHLY and CDR2 FYNNEI. The CDR3 extends over 14 amino acids. The V and J ends lost 1 base and 7 bases, in that order; junction bases with no gene match: 5. This CDR3 reads CASSEDRGFSGYTF. The DNA of the CDR3 is TGTGCCAGCAGTGAAGACAGGGGGTTTAGTGGCTACACCTTC.

The rearrangement joins TRBV5-8 to TRBJ2-3; 8 nucleotides line up with TRBD1. The CDR3 length is 16 residues. With V trimmed by 4 bases and J by 0 bases, 7 bases remained unmatched. Germline V CDR1 and CDR2: SGHTS, YDEGEE. CDR3 bases: TGTGCCAGCAGCGGTCGGACAGGGATAAGCACAGATACGCAGTATTTT. It encodes CASSGRTGISTDTQYF.

Worth noting for this clone: This same CDR3 is encoded by further DNA sequences in the sample. CDR3 loop: CASSSSTSAYEQYF. The CDR3 region has the DNA TGTGCCAGCAGCTCCTCGACTAGCGCCTACGAGCAGTACTTC. The chain is built from TRBV5-4 and TRBJ2-7, with 8 bases identical to TRBD2. V gave up 3 bases and J gave up 2 bases; unmatched junction bases: 4. This CDR3 is built from 14 residues. Germline V gene data show CDR1 as SGHNT and CDR2 as YYREEE (reference sequence).

The genes are TRBV28 and TRBJ2-7; 9 bases agree with TRBD1. This CDR3 spans 13 amino acids. The junction had 4 bases not matched to a gene; V was cut back by 4 bases and J by 6 bases. Germline CDR1 MDHEN, CDR2 SYDVKM. This CDR3 is CASSYRGQREQYF. Written as DNA, the CDR3 is TGTGCCAGCAGTTACAGGGGGCAGCGCGAGCAGTACTTC.

The chain has TRBV19 and TRBJ1-2, with 9 positions matching TRBD1. The CDR3 has 14 residues. V lost 7 bases, J lost 2 bases, and 5 bases stayed unmatched. Looked up from germline, CDR1 is LNHDA and CDR2 is SQIVND (reference sequence). The chain's CDR3 is CASTGGQGNYGYTF. The CDR3 DNA reads as TGTGCCAGTACTGGAGGACAGGGGAACTATGGCTACACCTTC.

This rearrangement joins TRBV9 to TRBJ2-6, with TRBD2 matching over 13 bases. V gave up 7 bases and J gave up 1 base; unmatched junction bases: 5. Germline values: CDR1 SGDLS, CDR2 YYNGEE. The CDR3 has 17 residues. The DNA of the CDR3 is TGTGCCAGCCAGGGACTAGCGGGATTTTCTGGGGCCAACGTCCTGACTTTC. It specifies CASQGLAGFSGANVLTF.

Only a few counts were recorded for this clone. V gene TRBV10-1 combines with J gene TRBJ2-3; D gene unclear. This CDR3 is 15 amino acids long. Between the trimmed V and J ends, which lost 2 bases and 0 bases, there was a span of 9 bases. CDR1 and CDR2 from the germline V gene are WNHNN and SYGVQD (reference sequence). The CDR3 nucleotides read TGCGCCAGCAGTGAGGCGGAAGCTAGCACAGATACGCAGTATTTT. This codes for CASSEAEASTDTQYF.

The CDR3 nucleotides read TGTGCCAGCAGTGAAGAGGAGCGGGGCGCCTACAATGAGCAGTTCTTC. Its protein product is CASSEEERGAYNEQFF. The rearrangement uses TRBV6-4 and TRBJ2-1; 7 positions match TRBD2. The CDR3 extends over 16 amino acids. The germline CDR1 and CDR2 sequences are MRHNA and SNTAGT. After removal of 3 bases from V and 2 bases from J, the junction contained 7 bases not matched to a gene.

On this clone: A read error may produce the germline difference seen at one junction end. The chain has TRBV13 and TRBJ1-2; D may be TRBD1 (6 bases). Germline V CDR1 and CDR2: PRHDT, FYEKMQ (reference sequence). The CDR3 is 14 residues long. CDR3 nucleotide sequence: TGTGCCAGCAGCTCACGGGACACCACACCCGGCTACCCCTTC. Its protein is CASSSRDTTPGYPF. Full variable domain (remainder filled in from reference TRBV13 and TRBJ1-2): AAGVIQSPRHLIKEKRETATLKCYPIPRHDTVYWYQQGPGQDPQFLISFYEKMQSDKGSIPDRFSAQQFSDYHSELNMSSLELGDSALYFCASSSRDTTPGYPFGSGTRLTVV.

The chain joins TRBV28 to TRBJ1-4, with 7 nucleotides matching TRBD1. The V gene end was trimmed by 3 bases and the J gene end by 3 bases; junction bases not matched to a gene: 4. Germline values: CDR1 MDHEN, CDR2 SYDVKM. There are 15 residues in the CDR3. CDR3 region: CASSLGQTPNEKLFF. The CDR3 coding sequence is TGTGCCAGCAGTTTGGGACAGACTCCTAATGAAAAACTGTTTTTT.

The chain employs TRBV27 and TRBJ2-2; D uncertain. The CDR3 is 16 amino acids. Trimming cost V 6 bases and J 1 base, with 15 bases left between them. CDR1 is MNHEY and CDR2 is SMNVEV in the germline V gene (reference sequence). CDR3 in amino acids: CASSRLLPKNTGELFF. The CDR3 nucleotides are TGTGCCAGCAGCCGATTGCTACCGAAGAACACCGGGGAGCTGTTTTTT.

This chain links TRBV29-1 with TRBJ2-7, with a possible D match to TRBD2 (5 bases). Deletions cut 0 bases from V and 3 bases from J, with 15 bases between. CDR1 and CDR2 from the germline V gene are SQVTM and ANQGSEA. The CDR3 has 15 residues. CDR3 amino acids: CSVEDRDSGNYEQYF. CDR3 DNA: TGCAGCGTTGAAGATCGGGATTCGGGGAACTACGAGCAGTACTTC.

The rearrangement links TRBV2 to TRBJ1-4, with D unclear. Germline V gene data show CDR1 as SNHLY and CDR2 as FYNNEI. The CDR3 totals 13 residues. V was trimmed by 4 bases and J by 2 bases, leaving 5 bases between them. CDR3 sequence reads: CASSARTNEKLFF. DNA of the CDR3: TGTGCCAGCAGTGCCAGGACTAATGAAAAACTGTTTTTT.